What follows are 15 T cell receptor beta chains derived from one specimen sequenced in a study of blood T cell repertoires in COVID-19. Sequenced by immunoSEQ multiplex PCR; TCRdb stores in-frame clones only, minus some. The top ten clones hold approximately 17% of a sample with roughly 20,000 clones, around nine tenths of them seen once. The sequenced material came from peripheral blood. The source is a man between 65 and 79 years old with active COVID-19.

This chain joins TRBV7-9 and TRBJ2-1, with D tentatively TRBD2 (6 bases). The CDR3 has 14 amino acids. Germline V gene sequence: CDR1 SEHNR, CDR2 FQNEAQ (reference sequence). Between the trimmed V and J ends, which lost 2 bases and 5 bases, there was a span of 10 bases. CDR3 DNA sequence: TGTGCCAGCAGCTTATCTAGCGCTAACAATGAGCAGTTCTTC. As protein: CASSLSSANNEQFF.

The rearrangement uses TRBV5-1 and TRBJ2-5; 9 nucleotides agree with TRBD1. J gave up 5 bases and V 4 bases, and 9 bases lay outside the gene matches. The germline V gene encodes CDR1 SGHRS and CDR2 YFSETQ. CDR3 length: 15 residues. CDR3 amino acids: CASSQRSQGAETQYF. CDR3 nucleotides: TGCGCCAGCAGCCAAAGATCACAGGGGGCTGAGACCCAGTACTTC.

The CDR3 protein is CASGTAGGANDEQYF. Here the CDR3 DNA reads TGCGCCAGCGGGACTGCCGGGGGGGCCAACGACGAGCAGTACTTC. This chain joins TRBV5-1 and TRBJ2-7, with TRBD2 matching over 8 bases. The germline gives CDR1 SGHRS, CDR2 YFSETQ. V lost 7 bases and J lost 5; bases outside the gene matches: 14. The CDR3 length is 15 residues. The full variable domain, completed using reference TRBV5-1 and TRBJ2-7, is KAGVTQTPRYLIKTRGQQVTLSCSPISGHRSVSWYQQTPGQGLQFLFEYFSETQRNKGNFPGRFSGRQFSNSRSEMNVSTLELGDSALYLCASGTAGGANDEQYFGPGTRLTVT.

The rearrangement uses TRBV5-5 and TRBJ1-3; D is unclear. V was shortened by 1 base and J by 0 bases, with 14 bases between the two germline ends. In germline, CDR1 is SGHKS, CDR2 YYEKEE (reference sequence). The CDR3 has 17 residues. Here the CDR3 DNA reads TGTGCCAGCAGCTTGAGTGGGCCAGCCGGCTCTGGAAACACCATATATTTT. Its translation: CASSLSGPAGSGNTIYF.

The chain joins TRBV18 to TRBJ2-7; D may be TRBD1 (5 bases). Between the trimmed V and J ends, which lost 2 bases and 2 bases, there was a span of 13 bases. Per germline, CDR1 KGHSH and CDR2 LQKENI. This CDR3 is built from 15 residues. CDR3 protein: CASSPAQGLTYEQYF. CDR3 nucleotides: TGTGCCAGCTCACCAGCCCAGGGATTAACCTACGAGCAGTACTTC.

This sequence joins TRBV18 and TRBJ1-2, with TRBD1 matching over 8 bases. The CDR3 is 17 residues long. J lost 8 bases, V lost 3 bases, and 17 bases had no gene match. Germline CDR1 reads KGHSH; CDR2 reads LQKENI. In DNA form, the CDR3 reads TGTGCCAGCTCACCGAGCCCGGACAGGGCGGGTTTGGAGGGCTACACCTTC. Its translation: CASSPSPDRAGLEGYTF.

The CDR3 is CASSLLPVENNEQFF. CDR3 bases: TGTGCCAGCAGTCTTCTTCCGGTGGAGAACAATGAGCAGTTCTTC. J is TRBJ2-1 and V is TRBV27; D uncertain. V lost 5 bases, J lost 5 bases, and 16 bases lay in between. From germline, CDR1 is MNHEY and CDR2 SMNVEV (reference sequence). This CDR3 is 15 amino acids long.

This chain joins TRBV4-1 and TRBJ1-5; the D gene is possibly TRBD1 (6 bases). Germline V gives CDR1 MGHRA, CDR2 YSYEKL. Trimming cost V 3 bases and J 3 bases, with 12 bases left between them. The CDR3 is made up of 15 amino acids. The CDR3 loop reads CASSHPTGNNQPQHF. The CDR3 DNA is TGCGCCAGCAGCCACCCGACAGGCAACAATCAGCCCCAGCATTTT.

The chain's CDR3 is CASSLGVDEQFF. The CDR3 region has the DNA TGTGCCAGCAGCCTAGGGGTTGATGAGCAGTTCTTC. The chain has TRBV7-3 and TRBJ2-1; perhaps TRBD1 as D (5 bases). The V gene's germline CDR1 is SGHTA and CDR2 FQGTGA. Trimming took off 5 bases at V and 8 bases at J, with 10 bases between the two ends. The CDR3 runs to 12 residues. Filled out from reference TRBV7-3 and TRBJ2-1, the complete variable domain reads GAGVSQTPSNKVTEKGKYVELRCDPISGHTALYWYRQSLGQGPEFLIYFQGTGAADDSGLPNDRFFAVRPEGSVSTLKIQRTERGDSAVYLCASSLGVDEQFFGPGTRLTVL.

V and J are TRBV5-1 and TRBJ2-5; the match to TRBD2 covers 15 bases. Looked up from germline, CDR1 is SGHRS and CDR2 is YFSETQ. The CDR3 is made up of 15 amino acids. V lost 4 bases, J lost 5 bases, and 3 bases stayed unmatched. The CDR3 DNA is TGCGCCAGCAGCCCGGGACTAGCGGGGGGTGAGACCCAGTACTTC. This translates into CASSPGLAGGETQYF.

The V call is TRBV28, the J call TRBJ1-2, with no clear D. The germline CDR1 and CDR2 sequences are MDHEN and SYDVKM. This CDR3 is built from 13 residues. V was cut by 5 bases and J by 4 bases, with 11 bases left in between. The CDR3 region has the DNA TGTGCCAGCAGTCGCCTCACTCCCTATGGCTACACCTTC. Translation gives CASSRLTPYGYTF.

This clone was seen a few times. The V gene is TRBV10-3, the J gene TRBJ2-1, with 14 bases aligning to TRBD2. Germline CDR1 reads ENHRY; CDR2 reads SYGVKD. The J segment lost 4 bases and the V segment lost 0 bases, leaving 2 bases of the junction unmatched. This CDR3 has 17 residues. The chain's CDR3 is CAISESGLAGEYNEQFF. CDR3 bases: TGTGCCATCAGTGAGTCGGGACTAGCGGGAGAGTACAATGAGCAGTTCTTC.

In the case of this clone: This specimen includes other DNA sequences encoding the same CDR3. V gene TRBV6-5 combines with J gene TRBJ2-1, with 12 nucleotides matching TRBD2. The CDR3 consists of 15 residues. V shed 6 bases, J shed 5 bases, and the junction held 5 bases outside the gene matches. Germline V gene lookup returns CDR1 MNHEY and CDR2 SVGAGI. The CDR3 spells CASSLGLAGNNEQFF. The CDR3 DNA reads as TGTGCCAGCAGCCTTGGACTAGCGGGGAACAATGAGCAGTTCTTC.

The CDR3 protein is CASSPGTSGYNEQFF. Here the CDR3 DNA reads TGTGCCAGCAGCCCGGGGACTAGCGGCTACAATGAGCAGTTCTTC. The chain couples TRBV7-9 to TRBJ2-1; 11 positions match TRBD2. Germline-derived CDR1 and CDR2 are SEHNR and FQNEAQ (reference sequence). The CDR3 has 15 residues. Unmatched junction bases numbered 3, after V lost 5 bases and J lost 3 bases.

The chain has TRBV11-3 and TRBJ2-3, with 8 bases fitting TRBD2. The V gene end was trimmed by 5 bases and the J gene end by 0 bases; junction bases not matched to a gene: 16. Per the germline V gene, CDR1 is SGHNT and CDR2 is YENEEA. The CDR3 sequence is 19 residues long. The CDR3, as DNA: TGTGCCAGCAGCCAATACCTCGGGGGGGCGGTATTGAGCACAGATACGCAGTATTTT. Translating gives CASSQYLGGAVLSTDTQYF.